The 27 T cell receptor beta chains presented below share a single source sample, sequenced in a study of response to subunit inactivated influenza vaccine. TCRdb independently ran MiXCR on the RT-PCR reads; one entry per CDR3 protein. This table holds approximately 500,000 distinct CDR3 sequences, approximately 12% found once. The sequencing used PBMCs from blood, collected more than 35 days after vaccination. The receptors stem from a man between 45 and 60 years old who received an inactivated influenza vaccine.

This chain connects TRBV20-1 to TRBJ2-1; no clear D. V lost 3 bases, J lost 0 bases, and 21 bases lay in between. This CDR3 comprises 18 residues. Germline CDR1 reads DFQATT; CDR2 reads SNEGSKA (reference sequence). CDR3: CSASGWTRASSSYNEQFF. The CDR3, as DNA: TGCAGTGCTAGTGGCTGGACGAGAGCTTCGAGCTCCTACAATGAGCAGTTCTTC.

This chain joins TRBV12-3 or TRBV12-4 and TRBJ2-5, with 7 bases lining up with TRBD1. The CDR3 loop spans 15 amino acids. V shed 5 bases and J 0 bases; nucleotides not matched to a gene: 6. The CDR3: CASSPGTVYQETQYF. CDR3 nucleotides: TGTGCCAGCAGTCCCGGGACAGTTTACCAAGAGACCCAGTACTTC.

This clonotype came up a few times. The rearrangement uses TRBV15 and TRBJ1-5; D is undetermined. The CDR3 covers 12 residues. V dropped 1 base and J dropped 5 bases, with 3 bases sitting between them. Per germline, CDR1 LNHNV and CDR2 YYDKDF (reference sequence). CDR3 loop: CATSRGDQPQHF. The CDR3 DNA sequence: TGTGCCACCAGCAGAGGGGATCAGCCCCAGCATTTT.

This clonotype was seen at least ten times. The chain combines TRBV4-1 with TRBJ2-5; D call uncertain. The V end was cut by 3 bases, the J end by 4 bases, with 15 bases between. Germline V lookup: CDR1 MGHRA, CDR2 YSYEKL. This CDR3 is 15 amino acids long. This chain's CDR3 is CASSHPDLLGETQYF. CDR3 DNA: TGCGCCAGCAGCCATCCCGACCTGCTAGGAGAGACCCAGTACTTC.

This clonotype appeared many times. Here the CDR3 reads CAISEGSRRANEQFF. Written as DNA, the CDR3 is TGTGCCATCAGTGAGGGGTCCAGGAGGGCCAATGAGCAGTTCTTC. The V gene is TRBV10-3, the J gene TRBJ2-1; perhaps TRBD2 as D (6 bases). Germline CDR1 is ENHRY and CDR2 is SYGVKD. Trimming shortened V by 2 bases and J by 6 bases, and 14 bases separated the two germline ends. This CDR3 is built from 15 residues.

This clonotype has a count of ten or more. The CDR3 loop is CASTHEASYNEQFF. The CDR3 DNA reads as TGTGCCAGCACCCATGAGGCCTCCTACAATGAGCAGTTCTTC. The gene calls are TRBV12-3 or TRBV12-4 and TRBJ2-1; the D is unclear. CDR3 length: 14 residues. Trimming left V 7 bases short and J 0 bases short, with 10 bases between.

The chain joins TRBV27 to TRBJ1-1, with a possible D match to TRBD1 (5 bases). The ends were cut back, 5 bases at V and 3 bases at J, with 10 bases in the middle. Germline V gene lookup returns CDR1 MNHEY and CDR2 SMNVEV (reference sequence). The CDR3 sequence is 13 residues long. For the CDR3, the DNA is TGTGCCAGCAGTCATGGGGGGGACACTGAAGCTTTCTTT. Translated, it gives CASSHGGDTEAFF.

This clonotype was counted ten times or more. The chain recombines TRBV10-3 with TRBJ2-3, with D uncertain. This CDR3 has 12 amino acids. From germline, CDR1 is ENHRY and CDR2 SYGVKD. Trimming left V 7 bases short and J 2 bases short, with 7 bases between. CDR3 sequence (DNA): TGTGCCATCAAGACTGCCACAGATACGCAGTATTTT. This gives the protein CAIKTATDTQYF.

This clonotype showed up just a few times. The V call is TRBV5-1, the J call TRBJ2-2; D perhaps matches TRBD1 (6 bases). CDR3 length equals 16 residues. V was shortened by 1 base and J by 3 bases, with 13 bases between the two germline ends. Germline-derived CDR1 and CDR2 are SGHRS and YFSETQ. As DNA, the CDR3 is TGCGCCAGCAGCTTGAGACCACAGGGCGACACCGGGGAGCTGTTTTTT. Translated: CASSLRPQGDTGELFF.

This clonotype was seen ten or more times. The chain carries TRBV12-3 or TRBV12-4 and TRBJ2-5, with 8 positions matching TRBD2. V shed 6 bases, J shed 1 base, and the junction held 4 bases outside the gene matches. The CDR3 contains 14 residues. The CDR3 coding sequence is TGTGCCAGCAGGGGTAGCGGGGCCCAAGAGACCCAGTACTTC. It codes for CASRGSGAQETQYF.

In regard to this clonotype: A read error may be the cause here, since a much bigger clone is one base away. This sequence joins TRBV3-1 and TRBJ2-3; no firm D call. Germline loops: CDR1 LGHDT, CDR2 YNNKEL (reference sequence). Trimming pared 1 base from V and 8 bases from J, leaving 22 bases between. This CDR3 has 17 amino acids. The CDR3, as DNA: TGTGCCAGCAGCCAAGGGTTGCACAGTCTGCTACCAGGTACGCAGTATTTT. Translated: CASSQGLHSLLPGTQYF.

The CDR3 is CAIGGLAGGTDTQYF. The CDR3 nucleotides read TGTGCCATCGGGGGACTAGCGGGGGGGACAGATACGCAGTATTTT. The chain uses TRBV10-3 and TRBJ2-3; 16 positions match TRBD2. Unmatched junction bases numbered 2, after V lost 8 bases and J lost 3 bases. The CDR3 sequence is 15 residues long. The germline V gene encodes CDR1 ENHRY and CDR2 SYGVKD.

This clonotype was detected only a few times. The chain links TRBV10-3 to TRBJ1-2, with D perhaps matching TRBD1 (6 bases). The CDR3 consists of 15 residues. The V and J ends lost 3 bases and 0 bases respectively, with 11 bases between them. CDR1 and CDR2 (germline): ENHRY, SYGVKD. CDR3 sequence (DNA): TGTGCCATCAGTGAATACACAGGGCCTAACTATGGCTACACCTTC. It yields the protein CAISEYTGPNYGYTF.

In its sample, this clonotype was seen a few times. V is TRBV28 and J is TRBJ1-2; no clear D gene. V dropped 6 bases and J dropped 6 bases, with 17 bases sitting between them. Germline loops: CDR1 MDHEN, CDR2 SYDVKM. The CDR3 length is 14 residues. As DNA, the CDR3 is TGTGCCAGCAGGTCTCGAGTTAGCCCCCATGGCTACACCTTC. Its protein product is CASRSRVSPHGYTF.

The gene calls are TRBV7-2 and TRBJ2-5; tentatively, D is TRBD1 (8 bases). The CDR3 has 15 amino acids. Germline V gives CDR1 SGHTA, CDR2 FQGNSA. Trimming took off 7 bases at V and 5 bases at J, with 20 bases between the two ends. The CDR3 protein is CASTQGAGRDETQYF. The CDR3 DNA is TGTGCCAGCACCCAGGGGGCGGGGAGGGACGAGACCCAGTACTTC.

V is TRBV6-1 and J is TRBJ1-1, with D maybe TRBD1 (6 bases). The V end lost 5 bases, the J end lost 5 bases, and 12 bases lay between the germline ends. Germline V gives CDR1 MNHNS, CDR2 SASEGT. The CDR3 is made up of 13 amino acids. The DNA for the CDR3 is TGTGCCAGCAGTCAAAGAGGGGGGACTGAAGCTTTCTTT. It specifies CASSQRGGTEAFF.

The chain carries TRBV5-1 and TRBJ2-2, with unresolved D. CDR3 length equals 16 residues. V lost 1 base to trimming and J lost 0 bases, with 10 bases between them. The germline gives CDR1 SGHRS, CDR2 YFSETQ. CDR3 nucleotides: TGCGCCAGCAGCTTGTCTCCCAGCGCGAACACCGGGGAGCTGTTTTTT. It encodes CASSLSPSANTGELFF.

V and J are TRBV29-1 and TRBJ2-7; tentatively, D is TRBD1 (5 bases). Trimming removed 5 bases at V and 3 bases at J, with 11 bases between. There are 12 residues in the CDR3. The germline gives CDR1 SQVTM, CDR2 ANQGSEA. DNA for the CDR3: TGCAGCGTTATGAAGGGGAACTACGAGCAGTACTTC. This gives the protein CSVMKGNYEQYF.

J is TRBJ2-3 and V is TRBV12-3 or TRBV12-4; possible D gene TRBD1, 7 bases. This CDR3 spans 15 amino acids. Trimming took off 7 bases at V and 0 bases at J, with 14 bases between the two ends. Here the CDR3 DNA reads TGTGCCAGCACCCAACAGGGGACTAGCACAGATACGCAGTATTTT. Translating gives CASTQQGTSTDTQYF.

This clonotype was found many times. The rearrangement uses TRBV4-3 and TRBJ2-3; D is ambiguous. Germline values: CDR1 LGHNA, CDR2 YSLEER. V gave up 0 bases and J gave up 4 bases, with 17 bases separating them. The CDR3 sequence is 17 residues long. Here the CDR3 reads CASSQDYRDLGADTQYF. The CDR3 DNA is TGCGCCAGCAGCCAAGACTACAGAGACCTCGGCGCAGATACGCAGTATTTT.

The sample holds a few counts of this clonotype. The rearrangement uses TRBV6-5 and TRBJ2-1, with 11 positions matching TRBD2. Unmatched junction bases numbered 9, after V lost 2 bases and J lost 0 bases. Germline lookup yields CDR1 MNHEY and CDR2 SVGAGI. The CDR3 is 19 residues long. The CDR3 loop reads CASSYTGLAGGGSYNEQFF. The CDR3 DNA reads TGTGCCAGCAGTTACACGGGGCTAGCGGGGGGCGGCTCCTACAATGAGCAGTTCTTC.

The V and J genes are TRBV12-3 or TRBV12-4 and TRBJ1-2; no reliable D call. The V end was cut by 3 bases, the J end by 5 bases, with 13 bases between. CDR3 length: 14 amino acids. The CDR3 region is CASSFRRTLYGYTF. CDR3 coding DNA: TGTGCCAGCAGTTTCAGGAGGACCCTTTATGGCTACACCTTC.

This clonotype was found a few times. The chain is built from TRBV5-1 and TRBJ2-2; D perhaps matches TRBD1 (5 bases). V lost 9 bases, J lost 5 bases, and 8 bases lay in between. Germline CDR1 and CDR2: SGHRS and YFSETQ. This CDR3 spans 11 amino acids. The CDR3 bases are TGCGCCACCAGACAGACCGGGGAGCTGTTTTTT. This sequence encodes CATRQTGELFF.

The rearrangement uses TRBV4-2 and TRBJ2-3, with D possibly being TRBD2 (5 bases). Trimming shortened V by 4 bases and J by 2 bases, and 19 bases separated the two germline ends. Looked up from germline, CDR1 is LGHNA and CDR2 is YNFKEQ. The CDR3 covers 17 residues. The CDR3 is CASSPSTTPGSTDTQYF. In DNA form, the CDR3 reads TGTGCCAGCAGCCCATCTACTACCCCGGGGTCCACAGATACGCAGTATTTT.

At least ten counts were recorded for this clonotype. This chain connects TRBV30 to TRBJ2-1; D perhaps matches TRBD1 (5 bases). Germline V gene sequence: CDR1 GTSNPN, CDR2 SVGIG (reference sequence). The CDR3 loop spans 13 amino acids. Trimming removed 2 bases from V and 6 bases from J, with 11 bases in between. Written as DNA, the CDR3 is TGTGCCTGGAGTCCCGGACACACCAATGAGCAGTTCTTC. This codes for CAWSPGHTNEQFF.

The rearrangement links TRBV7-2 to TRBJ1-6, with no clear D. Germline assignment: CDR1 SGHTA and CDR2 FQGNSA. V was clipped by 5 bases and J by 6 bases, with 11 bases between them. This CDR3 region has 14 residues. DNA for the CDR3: TGTGCCAGCAGCGCGGATGCGGTTAATTCACCCCTCCACTTT. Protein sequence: CASSADAVNSPLHF.

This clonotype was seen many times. The CDR3 DNA is TGTGCCAGCAGCTTACCGGACTCCTACGAGCAGTACTTC. Protein: CASSLPDSYEQYF. The genes are TRBV13 and TRBJ2-7; D call uncertain. CDR1 is PRHDT, CDR2 FYEKMQ, per germline (reference sequence). With 2 bases removed from V and 0 bases from J, the gap between germline ends came to 5 bases. This CDR3 is 13 amino acids long.